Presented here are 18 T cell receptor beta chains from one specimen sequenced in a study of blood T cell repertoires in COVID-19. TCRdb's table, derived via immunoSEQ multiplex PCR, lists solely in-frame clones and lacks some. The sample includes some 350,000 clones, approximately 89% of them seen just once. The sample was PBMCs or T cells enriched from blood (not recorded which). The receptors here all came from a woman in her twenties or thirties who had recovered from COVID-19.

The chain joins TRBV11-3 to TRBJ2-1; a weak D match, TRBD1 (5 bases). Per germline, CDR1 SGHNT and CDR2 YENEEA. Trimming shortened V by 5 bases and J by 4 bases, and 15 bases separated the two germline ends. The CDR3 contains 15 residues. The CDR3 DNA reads TGTGCCAGCAGCCTCCAGACAGATACTTACAATGAGCAGTTCTTC. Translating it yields CASSLQTDTYNEQFF.

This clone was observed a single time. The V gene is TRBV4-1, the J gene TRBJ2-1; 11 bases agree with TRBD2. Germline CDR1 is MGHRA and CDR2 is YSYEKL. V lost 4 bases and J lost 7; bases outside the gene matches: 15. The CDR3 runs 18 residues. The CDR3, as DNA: TGCGCCAGCAGCCCGGAAACCTTTAGCGGGGGGGCCGGTAATGAGCAGTTCTTC. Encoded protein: CASSPETFSGGAGNEQFF.

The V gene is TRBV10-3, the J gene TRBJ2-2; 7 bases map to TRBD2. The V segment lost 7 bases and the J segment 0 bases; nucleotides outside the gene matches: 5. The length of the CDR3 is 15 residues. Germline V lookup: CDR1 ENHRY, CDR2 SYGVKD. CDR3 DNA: TGTGCCATCAAATCCGCGGGGGCGAACACCGGGGAGCTGTTTTTT. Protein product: CAIKSAGANTGELFF.

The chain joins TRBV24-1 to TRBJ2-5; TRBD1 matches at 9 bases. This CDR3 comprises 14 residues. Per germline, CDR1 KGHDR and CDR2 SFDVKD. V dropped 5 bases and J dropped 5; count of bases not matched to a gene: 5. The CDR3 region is CATSGGQGWETQYF. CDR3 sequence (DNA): TGTGCCACCAGTGGTGGACAGGGGTGGGAGACCCAGTACTTC.

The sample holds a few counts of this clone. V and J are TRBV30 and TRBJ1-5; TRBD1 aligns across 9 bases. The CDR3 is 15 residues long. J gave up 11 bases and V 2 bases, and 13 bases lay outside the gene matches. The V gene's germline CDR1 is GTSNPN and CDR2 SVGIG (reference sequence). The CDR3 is CAWSFSRTGVTSQHF. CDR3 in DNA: TGTGCCTGGAGTTTCTCCAGGACAGGGGTCACGTCCCAGCATTTT.

The chain's CDR3 is CASSVGTQSFNTQYF. The CDR3 nucleotides are TGTGCCAGCAGCGTAGGGACTCAGTCCTTTAATACGCAGTATTTT. The rearrangement uses TRBV9 and TRBJ2-3; possible D gene TRBD2, 5 bases. The V end lost 0 bases, the J end lost 7 bases, and 15 bases lay between the germline ends. Germline V CDR1 and CDR2: SGDLS, YYNGEE. The CDR3 is 15 amino acids.

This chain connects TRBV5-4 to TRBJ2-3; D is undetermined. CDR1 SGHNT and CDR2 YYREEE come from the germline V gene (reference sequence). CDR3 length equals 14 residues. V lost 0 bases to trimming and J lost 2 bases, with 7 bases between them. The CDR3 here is CASSLEAFTDTQYF. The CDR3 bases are TGTGCCAGCAGCTTGGAAGCTTTCACAGATACGCAGTATTTT.

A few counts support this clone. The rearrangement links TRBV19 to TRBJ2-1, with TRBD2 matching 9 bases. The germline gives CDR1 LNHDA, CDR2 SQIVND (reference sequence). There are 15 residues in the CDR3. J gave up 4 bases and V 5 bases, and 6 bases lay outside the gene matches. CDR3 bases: TGTGCCAGTAGTTGGCGACTAGCGGCTTACAATGAGCAGTTCTTC. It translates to CASSWRLAAYNEQFF.

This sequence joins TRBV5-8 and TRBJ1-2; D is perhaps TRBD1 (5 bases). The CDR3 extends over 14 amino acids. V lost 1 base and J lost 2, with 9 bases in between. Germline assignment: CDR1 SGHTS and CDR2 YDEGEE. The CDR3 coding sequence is TGTGCCAGCAGCTTGTATCCAGGGAACTATGGCTACACCTTC. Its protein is CASSLYPGNYGYTF.

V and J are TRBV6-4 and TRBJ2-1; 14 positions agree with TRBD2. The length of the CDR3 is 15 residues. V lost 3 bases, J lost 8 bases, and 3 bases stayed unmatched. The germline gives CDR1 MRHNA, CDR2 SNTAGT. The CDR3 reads CASSETSGGADEQFF. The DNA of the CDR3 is TGTGCCAGCAGTGAGACTAGCGGGGGGGCCGATGAGCAGTTCTTC.

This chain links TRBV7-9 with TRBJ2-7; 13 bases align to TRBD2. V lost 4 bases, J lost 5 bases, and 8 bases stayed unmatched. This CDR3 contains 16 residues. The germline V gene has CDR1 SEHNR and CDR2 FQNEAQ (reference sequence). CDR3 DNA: TGTGCCAGCAGCTCGCCACTAGCGGGGGGGACCCACGAGCAGTACTTC. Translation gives CASSSPLAGGTHEQYF.

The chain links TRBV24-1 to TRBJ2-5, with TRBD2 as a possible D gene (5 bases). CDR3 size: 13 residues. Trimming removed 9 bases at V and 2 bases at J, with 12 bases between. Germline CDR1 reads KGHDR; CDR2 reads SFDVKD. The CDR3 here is CATGGETQETQYF. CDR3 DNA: TGTGCCACCGGAGGAGAAACACAAGAGACCCAGTACTTC.

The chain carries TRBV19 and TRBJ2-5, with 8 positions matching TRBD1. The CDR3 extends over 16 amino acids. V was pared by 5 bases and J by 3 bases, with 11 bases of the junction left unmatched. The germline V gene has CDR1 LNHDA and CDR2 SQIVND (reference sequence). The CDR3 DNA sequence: TGTGCCAGTAGTGCCTTTACCGGGACAGGAGAAGAGACCCAGTACTTC. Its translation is CASSAFTGTGEETQYF.

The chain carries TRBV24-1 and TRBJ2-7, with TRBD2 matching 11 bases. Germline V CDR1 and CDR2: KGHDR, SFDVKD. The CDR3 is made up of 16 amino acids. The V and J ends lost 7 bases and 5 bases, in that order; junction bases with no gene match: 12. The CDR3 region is CATSSGLAGLDDEQYF. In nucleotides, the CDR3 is TGTGCCACCAGCTCAGGACTAGCGGGTTTGGACGACGAGCAGTACTTC.

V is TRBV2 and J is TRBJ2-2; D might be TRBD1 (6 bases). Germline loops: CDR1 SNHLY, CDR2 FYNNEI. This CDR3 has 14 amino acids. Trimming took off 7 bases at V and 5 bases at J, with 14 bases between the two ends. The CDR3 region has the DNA TGTGCCAGCATGGAAACAGGGTTTACCGGGGAGCTGTTTTTT. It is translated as CASMETGFTGELFF. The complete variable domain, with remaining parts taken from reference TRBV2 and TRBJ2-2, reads EPEVTQTPSHQVTQMGQEVILRCVPISNHLYFYWYRQILGQKVEFLVSFYNNEISEKSEIFDDQFSVERPDGSNFTLKIRSTKLEDSAMYFCASMETGFTGELFFGEGSRLTVL.

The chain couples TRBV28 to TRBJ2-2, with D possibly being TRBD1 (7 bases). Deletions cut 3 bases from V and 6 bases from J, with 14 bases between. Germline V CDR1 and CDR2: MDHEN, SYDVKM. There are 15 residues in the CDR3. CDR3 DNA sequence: TGTGCCAGCAGTTTGGAGGGGGCGGTAGCCGGGGAGCTGTTTTTT. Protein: CASSLEGAVAGELFF.

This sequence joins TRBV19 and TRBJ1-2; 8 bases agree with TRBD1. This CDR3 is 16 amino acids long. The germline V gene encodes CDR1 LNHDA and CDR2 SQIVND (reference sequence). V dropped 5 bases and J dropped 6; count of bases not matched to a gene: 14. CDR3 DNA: TGTGCCAGTAGTCCCAGGACAGGGAGAAATTCTGATGGCTACACCTTC. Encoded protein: CASSPRTGRNSDGYTF.

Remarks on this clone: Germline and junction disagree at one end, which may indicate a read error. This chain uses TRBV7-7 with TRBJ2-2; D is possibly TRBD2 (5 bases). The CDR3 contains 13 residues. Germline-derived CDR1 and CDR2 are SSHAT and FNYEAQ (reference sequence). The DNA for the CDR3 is TGTGCTAGCAGCTTAAGCGGAGCCGGGGAGCTGTTTTTT. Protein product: CASSLSGAGELFF. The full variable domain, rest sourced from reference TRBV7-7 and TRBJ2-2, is GAGVSQSPRYKVTKRGQDVTLRCDPISSHATLYWYQQALGQGPEFLTYFNYEAQPDKSGLPSDRFSAERPEGSISTLTIQRTEQRDSAMYRCASSLSGAGELFFGEGSRLTVL.